The 17 T cell receptor beta chains in this list originate from one sample, sequenced in a study of Tregs in tolerant kidney transplant recipients. The repertoire was sequenced with immunoSEQ multiplex PCR; TCRdb's copy has only in-frame clones and lacks some. The sample table sets out approximately 6,000 clones. The nonmyeloablative bone marrow transplants came from related graft donors, with transient mixed chimerism. The sample consisted of CD8+ T cells from blood (PBMCs), taken 12 months after the transplant. All receptors come from a human patient who received a combined kidney and bone marrow transplant. Some of the T cells might come from the graft donor.

Worth noting for this clone: Read data end 3 residues before the CDR3 end; the end is taken from the germline J gene. V is TRBV10-3 and J is TRBJ2-1; D might be TRBD1 (6 bases). This CDR3 has 13 residues. Germline CDR1 is ENHRY and CDR2 is SYGVKD. The V gene lost 10 bases and the J gene lost 1 base, with 11 bases spanning the gap. CDR3 DNA, as far as it was read: TGTGCCAGCAGACAGGAATCCTACAATGAG. Translated: CASRQESYNE. The whole CDR3 protein is CASRQESYNEQFF.

Comments on this clone: The DNA ends 3 residues before the CDR3 does, and the rest of the CDR3 is filled in from the germline J gene. This chain uses TRBV19 with TRBJ2-1; the match to TRBD2 covers 9 bases. Germline loops: CDR1 LNHDA, CDR2 SQIVND (reference sequence). V lost 2 bases, J lost 7 bases, and 6 bases stayed unmatched. The CDR3 totals 15 residues. CDR3 DNA, as far as it was read: TGTGCCAGTAGTATACTAGCGGGAATCTGGAATGAG. Translation: CASSILAGIWNE. The entire CDR3 protein reads CASSILAGIWNEQFF.

Note on this clone: The read gets to within 3 residues of the CDR3 end, and the germline J gene fills in the rest. Other nucleotide sequences in the sample specify the same CDR3. V and J are TRBV19 and TRBJ2-1; TRBD1 might be the D (6 bases). The length of the CDR3 is 14 residues. Between the trimmed V and J ends, which lost 0 bases and 9 bases, there was a span of 12 bases. The germline CDR1 and CDR2 sequences are LNHDA and SQIVND (reference sequence). The CDR3 here is CASSIEHRETEQFF. The part of the CDR3 DNA that was read is TGTGCCAGTAGTATAGAGCACAGGGAAACTGAG.

About this clone itself: The CDR3 goes on 3 residues after the read ends, and that part is filled in from the germline J gene. The gene calls are TRBV2 and TRBJ2-7, with D tentatively TRBD1 (5 bases). Germline CDR1 and CDR2: SNHLY and FYNNEI. V dropped 2 bases and J dropped 0 bases, with 8 bases sitting between them. The CDR3 sequence is 14 residues long. This CDR3 is CASSERGLSYEQYF. Incomplete CDR3 DNA: TGTGCCAGCAGTGAAAGGGGCCTCTCCTACGAG.

Concerning this clone: Read coverage stops 3 residues before the CDR3 terminus; the germline J gene supplies the remainder. J is TRBJ2-7 and V is TRBV7-9; 7 bases are a match to TRBD1. The ends lost 5 bases at V and 6 bases at J; junction bases unmatched: 4. Germline CDR1 and CDR2: SEHNR and FQNEAQ (reference sequence). The CDR3 sequence is 12 residues long. The DNA read from the CDR3 is TGTGCCAGCAGCCCGACAGGGCCCGAG. Amino acids: CASSPTGPE. The complete CDR3 sequence is CASSPTGPEQYF.

Points on this clone: The read halts 3 residues ahead of the CDR3 end, with the missing end drawn from the germline J gene. The chain recombines TRBV7-2 with TRBJ2-7, with D hard to call. This CDR3 is 13 amino acids long. The germline V and J ends were trimmed by 5 bases and 0 bases, with 8 bases remaining between them. The germline V gene encodes CDR1 SGHTA and CDR2 FQGNSA. The CDR3 bases that were read are TGTGCCAGCAGCCCAGGTCGCTCCTACGAG. Translated, it gives CASSPGRSYE. The complete CDR3 sequence is CASSPGRSYEQYF.

For this clone: Read coverage stops 3 residues before the CDR3 terminus; the germline J gene supplies the remainder. This chain connects TRBV12-3 or TRBV12-4 to TRBJ2-7; a weak D match, TRBD1 (6 bases). The CDR3 is 13 residues long. With 6 bases removed from V and 2 bases from J, the gap between germline ends came to 11 bases. The part of the CDR3 DNA that was read is TGTGCCAGCAGCCCGGGACATACCTACGAG. It specifies CASSPGHTYE. The complete CDR3 sequence is CASSPGHTYEQYF.

Regarding this clone: The CDR3 is cut off 3 residues early in the read; its end comes from the germline J gene. The genes are TRBV7-9 and TRBJ2-1; D perhaps matches TRBD2 (6 bases). The germline V gene encodes CDR1 SEHNR and CDR2 FQNEAQ (reference sequence). The V gene lost 5 bases and the J gene lost 3 bases, with 14 bases spanning the gap. This CDR3 spans 15 amino acids. CDR3 amino acids: CASSGEGGDYNEQFF. The covered CDR3 bases are TGTGCCAGCAGCGGCGAAGGAGGGGACTACAATGAG.

To note about this clone: The sequence runs out 3 residues before the end of the CDR3; the remainder is reconstructed from the germline J gene. The rearrangement joins TRBV10-3 to TRBJ2-2; the D gene is possibly TRBD1 (5 bases). Trimming took off 7 bases at V and 1 base at J, with 13 bases between the two ends. The germline gives CDR1 ENHRY, CDR2 SYGVKD. The CDR3 contains 15 residues. The CDR3 is CAITHRPWNTGELFF. Incomplete CDR3 DNA: TGTGCCATCACACACAGGCCTTGGAACACCGGGGAG.

Turning to this clone: Read sequence stops 3 residues before the CDR3 end, and the germline J gene provides the missing end. V is TRBV30 and J is TRBJ2-1, with unresolved D. The V gene's germline CDR1 is GTSNPN and CDR2 SVGIG (reference sequence). There are 14 residues in the CDR3. Trimming cost V 3 bases and J 3 bases, with 12 bases left between them. CDR3 DNA (partial): TGTGCCTGGAGGCTGGGCTCCCTCTACAATGAG. This translates into CAWRLGSLYNE. The full CDR3 reads CAWRLGSLYNEQFF.

Concerning this clone itself: The read ends 3 residues before the CDR3 terminus; that terminus is restored from the germline J gene. The V gene is TRBV5-1, the J gene TRBJ1-4, with D unclear. Germline V CDR1 and CDR2: SGHRS, YFSETQ. CDR3 length: 15 residues. V lost 3 bases and J 0 bases, leaving 9 bases between the germline ends. The CDR3 loop is CASSSTETTNEKLFF. Incomplete CDR3 DNA: TGCGCCAGCAGCTCTACAGAGACAACTAATGAAAAA. Full variable domain (rest looked up from reference TRBV5-1 and TRBJ1-4): KAGVTQTPRYLIKTRGQQVTLSCSPISGHRSVSWYQQTPGQGLQFLFEYFSETQRNKGNFPGRFSGRQFSNSRSEMNVSTLELGDSALYLCASSSTETTNEKLFFGSGTQLSVL.

A remark on this clone: The read terminates 3 residues ahead of where the CDR3 ends, so the germline J gene completes it. This chain connects TRBV2 to TRBJ2-5; no reliable D call. The CDR3 is 11 amino acids. With 6 bases removed from V and 5 bases from J, the gap between germline ends came to 7 bases. The germline V gene has CDR1 SNHLY and CDR2 FYNNEI. The CDR3 sequence is CASRGEETQYF. The sequenced part of the CDR3 DNA is TGTGCCAGCAGGGGCGAGGAGACC.

Turning to this clone: The CDR3 end falls 3 residues outside the read, so it is completed with the germline J gene. V and J are TRBV28 and TRBJ2-7; 7 bases are shared with TRBD1. After removal of 7 bases from V and 6 bases from J, the junction contained 12 bases not matched to a gene. Per germline, CDR1 MDHEN and CDR2 SYDVKM. The length of the CDR3 is 14 residues. The DNA read from the CDR3 is TGTGCCAGCACCACGGGACAGTCCCTTTTCGAG. Protein: CASTTGQSLFE. The full-length CDR3 reads as CASTTGQSLFEQYF.

As for this clone: The read is 3 residues too short to cover the CDR3 end, so that end is filled in from the germline J gene. The V and J genes are TRBV7-9 and TRBJ2-7, with 13 bases identical to TRBD2. The junction had 4 bases not matched to a gene; V was cut back by 5 bases and J by 6 bases. Germline-derived CDR1 and CDR2 are SEHNR and FQNEAQ (reference sequence). The CDR3 totals 14 residues. The CDR3 here is CASSTSGRAGEQYF. The covered CDR3 bases are TGTGCCAGCAGCACTAGCGGGAGGGCCGGCGAG.

Turning to this clone: The read falls 3 residues short of the CDR3 end, and the missing part is taken from the germline J gene. The genes are TRBV18 and TRBJ2-5, with 12 nucleotides matching TRBD2. The CDR3 runs 15 residues. Losses at the gene ends were 3 bases for V and 5 bases for J; bases not matched to a gene: 4. Germline CDR1 is KGHSH and CDR2 is LQKENI. The CDR3 bases that were read are TGTGCCAGCTCACCGACTAGCGGGAGTGACGAGACC. It encodes CASSPTSGSDET. The whole CDR3 protein is CASSPTSGSDETQYF.

Concerning this clone: Sequencing ends 3 residues short of the CDR3 end; the germline J gene provides the rest. V and J are TRBV29-1 and TRBJ2-1, with D possibly matching TRBD2 (7 bases). Trimming left V 7 bases short and J 8 bases short, with 12 bases between. Germline V lookup: CDR1 SQVTM, CDR2 ANQGSEA. The CDR3 runs to 11 residues. The sequenced CDR3 bases are TGCAGCGCGTTAGGGGGGGATGAG. Translated: CSALGGDE. The full CDR3 sequence reads CSALGGDEQFF.

Remarks on this clone: The read stops 3 residues short of the end of the CDR3; the missing end is completed from the germline J gene. The rearrangement joins TRBV19 to TRBJ2-6, with D hard to call. The germline V gene encodes CDR1 LNHDA and CDR2 SQIVND (reference sequence). The CDR3 runs to 12 residues. Deletions cut 6 bases from V and 3 bases from J, with 3 bases between. CDR3 bases read: TGTGCCAGTAGAGGTGGGGCCAACGTC. Amino acid sequence: CASRGGANV. The CDR3 as a whole reads CASRGGANVLTF.